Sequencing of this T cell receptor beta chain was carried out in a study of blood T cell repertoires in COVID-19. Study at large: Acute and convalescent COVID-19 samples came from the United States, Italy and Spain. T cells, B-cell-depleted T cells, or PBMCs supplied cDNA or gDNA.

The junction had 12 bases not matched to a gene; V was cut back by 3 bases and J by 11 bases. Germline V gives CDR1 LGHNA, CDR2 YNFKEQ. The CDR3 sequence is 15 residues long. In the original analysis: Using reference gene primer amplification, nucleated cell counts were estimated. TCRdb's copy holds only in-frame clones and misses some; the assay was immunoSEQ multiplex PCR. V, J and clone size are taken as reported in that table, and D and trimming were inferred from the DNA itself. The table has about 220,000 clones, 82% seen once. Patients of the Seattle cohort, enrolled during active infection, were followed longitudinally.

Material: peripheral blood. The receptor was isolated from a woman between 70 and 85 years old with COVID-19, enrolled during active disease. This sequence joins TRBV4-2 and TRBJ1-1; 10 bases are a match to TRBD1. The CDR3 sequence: CASSQDVSTGGRAFF. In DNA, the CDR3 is TGTGCCAGCAGCCAGGATGTTTCGACAGGGGGCAGGGCTTTCTTT.